This T cell receptor beta chain stems from a study of graft-versus-host responses after intestinal transplantation. For the study at large: Following induction with anti-thymocyte globulin, all recipients were given tacrolimus and steroids for approximately three years.

Profiling relied on immunoSEQ multiplex PCR, and the TCRdb table lists in-frame clones only, not all of them. Of 80,000 to 90,000 clones in the sample, 80% to 95% were seen once. General study findings and limits: Recipient bone marrow held GvH clones, some seen earlier in ileum or blood. Where graft-donor T cell macrochimerism was present, patients had high graft-versus-host to host-versus-graft clonal ratios in allografts. The highest levels of circulating GvH clones went along with early declines in HvG clones after transplant.

Worth noting for this clone: Antigen specificity is unknown.

The sample in question was unstimulated CD4+ T cells sorted from spleen or lymph node cells, obtained before intestinal transplant. The receptor comes from a human donor who received an intestinal transplant.

For the CDR3, the DNA is TGTGCCAGCAGTCCCAGGGTTACAACTAATGAAAAACTGTTTTTT. It yields the protein CASSPRVTTNEKLFF. The V and J genes are TRBV2 and TRBJ1-4, with D possibly matching TRBD1 (5 bases). Germline V gives CDR1 SNHLY, CDR2 FYNNEI. There are 15 residues in the CDR3. V was cut by 5 bases and J by 0 bases, with 10 bases left in between.